This is a list of T cell receptor beta chains from one sample in a study of T cell responses to AZD1222 COVID-19 vaccine. Profiling relied on immunoSEQ multiplex PCR, and the TCRdb table lists in-frame clones only, not all of them. The table shows about 120,000 clones, with roughly nine tenths occurring only once. The input for sequencing was peripheral blood, taken on day 0 of AZD1222 vaccination. These TCRs come from an adult in good health. The CDR3 runs from the conserved cysteine through the conserved F or W. Each record gives: J gene, D gene, clone size, V gene, CDR3 protein, CDR3 DNA. The D gene is left open where the match is weak. Expanded clones are given a class, and other clones once, few, many or no size at all.

>TRBJ1-1|.|.|TRBV18
CASSLQVENTEAFF
TGTGCCAGCTCCCTACAGGTTGAGAACACTGAAGCTTTCTTT
>TRBJ1-4|.|.|TRBV14
CASSQGRFLLPAGEKLFF
TGTGCCAGCAGCCAAGGAAGATTCTTGTTACCCGCAGGGGAAAAACTGTTTTTT
>TRBJ1-5|.|.|TRBV27
CASSFVNQPQHF
TGTGCCAGCAGTTTCGTAAATCAGCCCCAGCATTTT
>TRBJ2-2|.|.|TRBV7-8
CASSSVGTGGAGELFF
TGTGCCAGCTCCTCAGTCGGTACAGGAGGAGCCGGGGAGCTGTTTTTT
>TRBJ1-4|TRBD1|.|TRBV4-1
CASSQGGTAFNEKLFF
TGCGCCAGCAGCCAAGGAGGGACAGCCTTTAATGAAAAACTGTTTTTT
>TRBJ2-7|TRBD1|.|TRBV11-3
CASSLTGGESYEQYF
TGTGCCAGCAGCCTCACAGGGGGCGAATCCTACGAGCAGTACTTC
>TRBJ2-7|.|.|TRBV7-8
CASSLGDSSYEQYF
TGTGCCAGCAGCTTAGGCGACAGCTCCTACGAGCAGTACTTC
>TRBJ2-1|.|.|TRBV5-1
CASRPGQPSSYNEQFF
TGCGCCAGCAGACCCGGACAGCCTAGCTCCTACAATGAGCAGTTCTTC
>TRBJ1-1|.|once|TRBV7-8
CASKQGLNTEAFF
TGTGCCAGCAAACAGGGATTGAACACTGAAGCTTTCTTT
>TRBJ2-7|TRBD1|.|TRBV2
CASRPGTAYEQYF
TGTGCCAGCAGGCCCGGGACAGCCTACGAGCAGTACTTC
>TRBJ2-3|.|.|TRBV14
CASSQEDWRRRYF
TGTGCCAGCAGCCAAGAGGATTGGAGACGACGGTATTTT
>TRBJ2-5|.|.|TRBV12-2
CASRWSAGGPGSQYF
TGTGCAAGTCGCTGGTCAGCGGGAGGGCCGGGGTCCCAGTACTTC
>TRBJ2-1|.|.|TRBV7-9
CASSSRLVSYNEQFF
TGTGCCAGCAGCTCGAGACTCGTTTCCTACAATGAGCAGTTCTTC
>TRBJ1-1|.|.|TRBV7-3
CASSLDSITEAFF
TGTGCCAGCAGCTTGGACAGTATCACTGAAGCTTTCTTT
>TRBJ1-2|.|.|TRBV12-5
CASVGTFNYGYTF
TGTGCTAGTGTCGGGACATTCAACTATGGCTACACCTTC
>TRBJ1-2|.|.|TRBV6-5
CAYRRLTGLGYGYTF
TGTGCCTACCGACGTTTGACAGGACTCGGCTATGGCTACACCTTC
>TRBJ2-3|.|.|TRBV5-1
CASSLGGAQYF
TGCGCCAGCAGCTTGGGAGGGGCGCAGTATTTT
>TRBJ2-7|TRBD2|.|TRBV15
CATSSSAGAFTYEQYF
TGTGCCACCAGCAGTAGTGCGGGAGCCTTCACTTACGAGCAGTACTTC
>TRBJ1-1|TRBD1|.|TRBV4-1
CASSQGQGTEAFF
TGCGCCAGCAGCCAGGGACAGGGCACTGAAGCTTTCTTT
>TRBJ1-2|.|.|TRBV13
CASSLRGDGTYGYTF
TGTGCCAGCAGCTTAAGAGGCGATGGCACCTATGGCTACACCTTC